This T cell receptor (beta chain) was profiled in a study of technical replicates of blood from several donors. Libraries were prepared by immunoSEQ multiplex PCR; TCRdb keeps only in-frame clonotypes and omits some of them. The sample holds around 100,000 clones; just under 95% are singletons and the top ten take about 0.35%. Trimming pared 0 bases from V and 6 bases from J, leaving 9 bases between. Germline-derived CDR1 and CDR2 are SGDLS and YYNGEE. The CDR3 length is 14 residues. The chain joins TRBV9 to TRBJ2-2; D ambiguous. The TCR sequence derives from a human donor in good health. The sample was T cells isolated from PBMCs. In nucleotides, the CDR3 is TGTGCCAGCAGCGTAGCCCTTATTCCCGGGGAGCTGTTTTTT. Its translation: CASSVALIPGELFF.